This T cell receptor beta chain was captured in a study of shared clonotypes between healthy human individuals. This clone was picked up a small number of times. Its target is unknown. Germline V CDR1 and CDR2: SNHLY, FYNNEI. The CDR3 runs to 12 residues. Trimming removed 4 bases from V and 4 bases from J, with 7 bases in between. Profiling relied on immunoSEQ multiplex PCR, and the TCRdb table lists in-frame clones only, not all of them. The sample lists about 1.9 million clones, 85% to 95% occurring once. Study observations and caveats: Relative to their counterparts shared across all four donors, non-shared clonotypes exhibited diminished generation probabilities.

CD45RO negativity and positive selection for CCR7 defined naive CD8 cells, a population that excluded terminally differentiated effector memory CD45RA+ cells. Among the donors, all were Caucasian adults who lived in Nashville, Tennessee. The receptor comes from a man between 18 and 35 years old in good health. Some clones in this sample may be carry-over from other donors' samples. V usage is TRBV2 and J usage is TRBJ1-1; a possible D gene is TRBD1 (5 bases). The source material was naive CD8+ T cells from PBMCs. The CDR3 sequence is CASSGQFTEAFF. CDR3 in DNA: TGTGCCAGCAGTGGACAGTTCACTGAAGCTTTCTTT.